The T cell receptor (beta chain) under discussion was sequenced for a study of T cell repertoires in cytomegalovirus infection. Across the study: In public TCR beta signatures, there were indications of both CMV infection and matching HLA type.

This CDR3 comprises 15 residues. In germline, CDR1 is SGHVS, CDR2 FQNEAQ. Trimming removed 4 bases at V and 5 bases at J, with 16 bases between. Study findings and constraints: People with CMV and the relevant HLA were identified by cumulative public TCR beta family frequency. Dominating the ex vivo response were HLA-C-restricted CMV-specific TCR beta clonotypes.

A few counts support this clonotype. Its antigen remains unidentified. TCRdb independently ran MiXCR on the reads; one entry per CDR3 protein. The sample holds about 530,000 distinct CDR3 sequences, 26% seen once. J is TRBJ2-3 and V is TRBV7-8; a weak D match, TRBD2 (5 bases). This clonotype originated in a human donor in good health (CMV status not recorded). Some clones in this sample may be carry-over from other donors' samples. The sample consisted of PBMCs. CDR3 bases: TGTGCCAGCAGCTCCGTTCGGACTGTAAGAGATACGCAGTATTTT. Translation gives CASSSVRTVRDTQYF.